This T cell receptor beta chain was obtained from a study of T-cell memory formation after mild COVID-19. About the study: TCR clusters were largely donor specific.

With V trimmed by 3 bases and J by 5 bases, 6 bases remained unmatched. This CDR3 spans 14 amino acids. Looked up from germline, CDR1 is MGHRA and CDR2 is YSYEKL. TCRdb independently ran MiXCR on the 5' RACE reads; one entry per CDR3 protein. The sample comprises about 90,000 distinct CDR3 sequences, about 13% of which are singletons, and around 27% rests with the top ten. This clonotype was recorded a few times. The antigen is undetermined. Notes on the study in general: The study found contracting CD4+ clones mainly in CM and EM and contracting CD8+ clones in EMRA. Among clones peaking at day 37 in the second wave, SARS-CoV-2 specificity remained unconfirmed.

The sequence was collected from an adult woman who had mild COVID-19 (a few samples of this study predate the infection). Cell type and time point are not known. The chain has TRBV4-1 and TRBJ2-7, with 8 bases lining up with TRBD1. Material for sequencing was PBMCs or a T cell subset sorted from them (not recorded which). CDR3 in DNA: TGCGCCAGCAGCCACGCGGACAGGGTTCACGAGCAGTACTTC. Protein product: CASSHADRVHEQYF.